This T cell receptor (beta chain) is drawn from a study of blood T cells in healthy people across ages. Points from the study as a whole: Estimated diversity that came from one million T cells was considered an underestimate.

The second PCR ran about 7 to 12 cycles with a sample-barcoded 5' primer and J-beta primers. Tagging of each cDNA molecule was performed by a template-switch adaptor with 12 random nucleotides. TCRdb redid the calling of the 5' RACE reads with MiXCR, one entry per CDR3 protein. Found here are hundreds of thousands of distinct CDR3 sequences, about a quarter of them singletons; the top ten hold roughly 3.5%. This clonotype has a handful of counts. Its antigen is unidentified. Trimming shortened V by 5 bases and J by 7 bases, and 15 bases separated the two germline ends. This CDR3 comprises 14 residues. These data also formed part of another study, on T cells of mothers and their children. That work states: RNA was extracted, and all of it went into cDNA synthesis at around 1.4 ug per 15 ul. Slightly higher, non-significant overlap characterized related mother-child pairs relative to unrelated pairs.

The source of this sequence is a boy under 10 years old in good health. The specimen was blood. The chain links TRBV12-3 or TRBV12-4 to TRBJ2-4; possibly TRBD2 for D (6 bases). The CDR3 here is CASSPPGVRNIQYF. The CDR3 DNA is TGTGCCAGCAGTCCCCCGGGGGTAAGGAACATTCAGTACTTC.